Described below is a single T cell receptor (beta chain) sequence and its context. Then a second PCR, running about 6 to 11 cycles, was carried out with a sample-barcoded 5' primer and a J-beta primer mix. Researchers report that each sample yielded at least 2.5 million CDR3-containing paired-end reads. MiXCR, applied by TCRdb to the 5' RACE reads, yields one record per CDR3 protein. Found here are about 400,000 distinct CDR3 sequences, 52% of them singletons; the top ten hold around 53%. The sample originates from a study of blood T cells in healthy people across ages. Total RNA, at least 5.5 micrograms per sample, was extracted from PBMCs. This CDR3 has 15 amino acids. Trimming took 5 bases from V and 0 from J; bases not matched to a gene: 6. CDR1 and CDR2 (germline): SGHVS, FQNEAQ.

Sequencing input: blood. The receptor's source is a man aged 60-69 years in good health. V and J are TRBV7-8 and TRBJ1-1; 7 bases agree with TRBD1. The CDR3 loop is CASSVRQGMNTEAFF. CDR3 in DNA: TGTGCCAGCAGCGTCCGACAGGGTATGAACACTGAAGCTTTCTTT.